This record concerns one T cell receptor beta chain sequence. The antigen it recognizes is unknown. Base qualities are not at hand, and no much larger clone is one base apart. The data originate from a study of T cell responses to AZD1222 COVID-19 vaccine (dated by TCRdb to the early 2020s). In terms of the full investigation: AZD1222 recipients whose second dose came at about 4 weeks and those whose second dose came at about 12 weeks were combined into one group, since spike-specific TCR depth and breadth did not differ between the two schedules. A total of 230 to 250 trial participants underwent TCR sequencing, of whom about 210 received two doses of AZD1222 and roughly 25 received two doses of the MenACWY control vaccine. Trial participants were enrolled by age into subgroups of 18-55, 56-69 and 70-plus years, and 148, 28 and 57 TCR-sequenced participants, respectively, were included in these subgroups. The investigation overall reported the following: In the small 56-69-year group, the increase in depth fell short of significance, most likely because of low power. Because no day 14 peak-response samples were available, the repertoires could be characterized only after the peak T cell response. The vaccine-associated CD4 TCRs covered the entire spike protein, and the dominant responses fell in regions 160-218 and 743-854. Participants were mostly white British, with more females than males. The authors suggested clonal diversity may have been underestimated. Reportedly, almost half of the unique spike-specific TCRs recognized epitopes lying outside the regions that are mutated in the B.1.351 and B.1.1.7 variants. Conclusions about previously exposed vaccinees are limited, since just five to seven AZD1222 recipients were seropositive for SARS-CoV-2 at baseline. Spike-specific TCR breadth and depth rose significantly after two AZD1222 doses compared with day 0 and with MenACWY recipients.

Deletion took 3 bases off V and 5 bases off J, with a span of 15 bases between the germline ends. The germline V gene (reference sequence) specifies SGHNT as CDR1 and YYREEE as CDR2. Including cysteine and phenylalanine, the CDR3 has 16 amino acids. Just CDR3 DNA is preserved here, 48 bases in frame from base 1. What the time point label conveys for this sample: baseline before first vaccination. Vaccinee samples were obtained from the UK trials COV001 and COV002, which included a single-blind randomized controlled phase 2/3 trial of AZD1222 (ChAdOx1 nCoV-19) in healthy adults. For TCRbeta chain sequencing, PBMC samples were collected from trial participants at day 0 and at day 28 after the second dose. The CDR3 regions of human TCRbeta chains were subjected to immunosequencing. As for the original processing: Repertoire TCRs were checked for matches against a reference library of SARS-CoV-2-specific TCRs that had been generated using the MIRA antigen-specificity platform. Breadth meant the fraction of unique TCRs that were SARS-CoV-2-associated, whereas depth meant the fraction of total T cells that were SARS-CoV-2-associated. Using the MIRA data, every spike-specific TCR was mapped to the spike region that the TCR reacted to and assigned to either a CD4 or a CD8 class. Log10-transformed breadth and depth values were compared by one-way ANOVA with Sidak's multiple comparisons tests. TCRdb obtained this table from immuneACCESS and retained in-frame rearrangements with V and J assigned. These tables miss some clones; where compared with another copy, unresolved V genes account for less than half of the shortfall, and the remainder is unexplained. The V and J calls and clone size are taken from that table; D and trimming were inferred from the DNA. For this sample the table gives approximately 110,000 clones, of which 87% were detected only once. The biggest ten clones account for around a tenth of the sample.

The chain was built from TRBV5-4 and TRBJ2-6; TRBD2 could be the D gene, as 5 bases match. Specimen: peripheral blood, collected on day 0 of AZD1222 vaccination. The TCR originated in an adult in good health. The base sequence is TGTGCCAGCAGCTCGCCCGAGGGAATTAGGGCCAACGTCCTGACTTTC. Its amino acids are CASSSPEGIRANVLTF.